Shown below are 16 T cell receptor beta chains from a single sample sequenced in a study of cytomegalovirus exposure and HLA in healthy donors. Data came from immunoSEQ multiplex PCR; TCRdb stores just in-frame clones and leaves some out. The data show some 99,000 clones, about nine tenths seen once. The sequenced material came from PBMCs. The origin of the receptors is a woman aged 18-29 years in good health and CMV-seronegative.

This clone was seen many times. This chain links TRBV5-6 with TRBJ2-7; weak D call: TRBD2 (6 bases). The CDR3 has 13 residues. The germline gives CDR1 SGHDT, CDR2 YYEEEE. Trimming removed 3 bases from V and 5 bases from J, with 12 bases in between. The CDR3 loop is CASSWGGVDEQYF. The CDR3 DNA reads TGTGCCAGCAGCTGGGGAGGAGTTGACGAGCAGTACTTC.

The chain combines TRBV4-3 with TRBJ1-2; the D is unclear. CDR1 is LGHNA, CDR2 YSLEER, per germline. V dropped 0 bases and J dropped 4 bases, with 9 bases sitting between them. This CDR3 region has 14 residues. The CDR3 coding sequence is TGCGCCAGCAGCCAAGATTTGGGCATCTATGGCTACACCTTC. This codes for CASSQDLGIYGYTF.

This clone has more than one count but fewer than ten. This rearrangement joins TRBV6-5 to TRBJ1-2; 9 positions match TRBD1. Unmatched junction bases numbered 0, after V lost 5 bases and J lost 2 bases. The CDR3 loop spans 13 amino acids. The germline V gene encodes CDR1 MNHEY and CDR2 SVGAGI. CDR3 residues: CASSGTGNYGYTF. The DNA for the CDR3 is TGTGCCAGCAGTGGGACAGGGAACTATGGCTACACCTTC.

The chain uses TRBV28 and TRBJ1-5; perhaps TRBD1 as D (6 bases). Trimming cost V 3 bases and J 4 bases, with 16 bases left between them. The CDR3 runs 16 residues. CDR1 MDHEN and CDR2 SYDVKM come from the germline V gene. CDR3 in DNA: TGTGCCAGCAGTTTGCCAGGGGCGAACTTTAATCAGCCCCAGCATTTT. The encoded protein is CASSLPGANFNQPQHF.

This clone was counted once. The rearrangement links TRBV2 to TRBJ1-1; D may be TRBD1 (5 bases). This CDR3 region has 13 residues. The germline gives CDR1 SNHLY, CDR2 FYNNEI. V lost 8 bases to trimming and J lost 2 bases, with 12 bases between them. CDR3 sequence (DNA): TGTGCCAGCGCGGGGGAGGGAAACACTGAAGCTTTCTTT. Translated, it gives CASAGEGNTEAFF.

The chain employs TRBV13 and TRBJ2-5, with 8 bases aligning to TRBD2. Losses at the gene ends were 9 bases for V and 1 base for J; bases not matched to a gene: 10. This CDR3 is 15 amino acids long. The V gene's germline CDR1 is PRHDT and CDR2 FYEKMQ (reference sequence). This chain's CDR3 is CASNLRGGTQETQYF. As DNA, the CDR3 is TGTGCCAGTAACCTCCGCGGGGGGACCCAAGAGACCCAGTACTTC. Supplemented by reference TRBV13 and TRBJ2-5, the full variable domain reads AAGVIQSPRHLIKEKRETATLKCYPIPRHDTVYWYQQGPGQDPQFLISFYEKMQSDKGSIPDRFSAQQFSDYHSELNMSSLELGDSALYFCASNLRGGTQETQYFGPGTRLLVL.

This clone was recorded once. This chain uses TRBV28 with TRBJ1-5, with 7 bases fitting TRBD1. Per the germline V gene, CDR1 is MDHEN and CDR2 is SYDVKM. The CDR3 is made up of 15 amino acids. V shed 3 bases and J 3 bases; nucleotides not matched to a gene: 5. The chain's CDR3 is CASSFSGGNNQPQHF. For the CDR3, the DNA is TGTGCCAGCAGTTTCTCAGGGGGAAACAATCAGCCCCAGCATTTT.

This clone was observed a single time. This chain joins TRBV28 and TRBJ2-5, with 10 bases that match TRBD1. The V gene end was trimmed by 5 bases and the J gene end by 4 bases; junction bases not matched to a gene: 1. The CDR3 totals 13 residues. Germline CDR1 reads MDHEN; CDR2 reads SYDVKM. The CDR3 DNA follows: TGTGCCAGCAGTGGGGACAGGGGAGAGACCCAGTACTTC. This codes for CASSGDRGETQYF.

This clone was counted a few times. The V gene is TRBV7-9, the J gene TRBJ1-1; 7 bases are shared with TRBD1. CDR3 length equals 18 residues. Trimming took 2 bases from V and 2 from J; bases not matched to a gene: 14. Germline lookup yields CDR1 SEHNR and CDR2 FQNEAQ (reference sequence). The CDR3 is CASSLLWGTDWSNTEAFF. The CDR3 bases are TGTGCCAGCAGCTTACTATGGGGGACAGACTGGAGTAACACTGAAGCTTTCTTT.

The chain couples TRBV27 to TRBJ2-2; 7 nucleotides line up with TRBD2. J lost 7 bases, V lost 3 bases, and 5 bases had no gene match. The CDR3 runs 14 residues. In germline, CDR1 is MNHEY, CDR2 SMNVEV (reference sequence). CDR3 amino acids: CASSLGRESGELFF. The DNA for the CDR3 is TGTGCCAGCAGTTTGGGGCGGGAGAGCGGGGAGCTGTTTTTT.

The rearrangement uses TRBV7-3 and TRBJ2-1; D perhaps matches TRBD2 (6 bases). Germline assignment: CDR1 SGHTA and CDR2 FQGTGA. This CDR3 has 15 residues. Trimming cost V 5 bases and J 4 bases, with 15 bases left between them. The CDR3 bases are TGTGCCAGCAGCCCCCCGGGGGACCAATACAATGAGCAGTTCTTC. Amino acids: CASSPPGDQYNEQFF.

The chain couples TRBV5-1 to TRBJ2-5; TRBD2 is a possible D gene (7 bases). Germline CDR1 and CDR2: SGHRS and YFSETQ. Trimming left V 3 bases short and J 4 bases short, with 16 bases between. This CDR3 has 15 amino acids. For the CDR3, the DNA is TGCGCCAGCAGCTCGAGGGGGGGCGTGGGAGAGACCCAGTACTTC. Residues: CASSSRGGVGETQYF.

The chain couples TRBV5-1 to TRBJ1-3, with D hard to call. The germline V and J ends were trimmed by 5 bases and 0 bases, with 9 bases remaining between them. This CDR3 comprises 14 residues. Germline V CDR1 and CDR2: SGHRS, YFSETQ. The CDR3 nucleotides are TGCGCCAGCAGATCCGGGAGCTCTGGAAACACCATATATTTT. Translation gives CASRSGSSGNTIYF.

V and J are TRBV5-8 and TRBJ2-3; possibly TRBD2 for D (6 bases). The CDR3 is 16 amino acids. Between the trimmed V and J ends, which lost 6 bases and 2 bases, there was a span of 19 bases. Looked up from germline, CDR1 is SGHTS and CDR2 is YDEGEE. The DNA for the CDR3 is TGTGCCAGCACCTCGTCGGTCGGGGGTACCACAGATACGCAGTATTTT. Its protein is CASTSSVGGTTDTQYF.

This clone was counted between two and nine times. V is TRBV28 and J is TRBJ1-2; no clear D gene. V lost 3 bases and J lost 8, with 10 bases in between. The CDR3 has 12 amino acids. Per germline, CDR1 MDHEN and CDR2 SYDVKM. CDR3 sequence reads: CASSFNREGYTF. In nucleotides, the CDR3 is TGTGCCAGCAGTTTTAATAGGGAGGGCTACACCTTC.

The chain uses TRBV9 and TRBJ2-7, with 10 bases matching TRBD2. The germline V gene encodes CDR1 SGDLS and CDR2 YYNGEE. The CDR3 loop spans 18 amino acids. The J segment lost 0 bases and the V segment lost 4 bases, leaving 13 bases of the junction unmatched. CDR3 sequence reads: CASSTHDSTSGISYEQYF. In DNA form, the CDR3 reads TGTGCCAGCAGCACCCATGATTCTACTAGCGGGATCTCCTACGAGCAGTACTTC.